These 19 T cell receptor beta chains were sequenced from one sample in a study of cytomegalovirus exposure and HLA in healthy donors. Produced via immunoSEQ multiplex PCR; TCRdb's table is partial and in-frame only. This sample yields 110,000 to 150,000 clones, of which more than 80% are seen a single time; roughly 6.5% belongs to the top ten. The sample taken for sequencing was PBMCs. All receptors come from a woman in her twenties or thirties in good health and CMV-seropositive.

The chain links TRBV9 to TRBJ1-2; 7 nucleotides align to TRBD1. Germline values: CDR1 SGDLS, CDR2 YYNGEE. CDR3 length equals 14 residues. V was pared by 4 bases and J by 4 bases, with 7 bases of the junction left unmatched. The CDR3 DNA reads TGTGCCAGCAGCAAACAGACAGGGCCCTATGGCTACACCTTC. This translates into CASSKQTGPYGYTF.

The chain recombines TRBV27 with TRBJ2-7, with 10 bases that match TRBD2. Unmatched junction bases numbered 9, after V lost 6 bases and J lost 7 bases. This CDR3 is 14 amino acids long. Germline assignment: CDR1 MNHEY and CDR2 SMNVEV (reference sequence). CDR3 protein: CASSGTSDPGEQYF. CDR3 DNA: TGTGCCAGCAGCGGGACTAGCGACCCTGGGGAGCAGTACTTC.

The V and J genes are TRBV7-2 and TRBJ2-1; D may be TRBD2 (5 bases). CDR3 length: 14 amino acids. Germline lookup yields CDR1 SGHTA and CDR2 FQGNSA. Deletions cut 4 bases from V and 6 bases from J, with 13 bases between. This CDR3 is CASSYSEVGNEQFF. In DNA form, the CDR3 reads TGTGCCAGCAGCTATTCGGAGGTTGGCAATGAGCAGTTCTTC.

V usage is TRBV6-5 and J usage is TRBJ2-1, with D unresolved. This CDR3 comprises 16 residues. Germline V lookup: CDR1 MNHEY, CDR2 SVGAGI. The V gene lost 0 bases and the J gene lost 3 bases, with 12 bases spanning the gap. Here the CDR3 DNA reads TGTGCCAGCAGTTACTCGGCAGTGGGCTACTACAATGAGCAGTTCTTC. Translation: CASSYSAVGYYNEQFF.

This clone was seen only once. V gene TRBV5-1 combines with J gene TRBJ1-1, with 8 bases aligning to TRBD1. Germline lookup yields CDR1 SGHRS and CDR2 YFSETQ. The CDR3 is 14 residues long. The V segment lost 5 bases and the J segment 6 bases; nucleotides outside the gene matches: 9. Here the CDR3 DNA reads TGCGCCAGCAGTTTACGACAGGGGACGGCTGAAGCTTTCTTT. Protein product: CASSLRQGTAEAFF.

The CDR3 spells CASRLAPGELFF. The CDR3 nucleotides are TGTGCCAGCAGGCTAGCGCCCGGGGAGCTGTTTTTT. The chain couples TRBV28 to TRBJ2-2; tentative D call: TRBD2 (6 bases). Trimming shortened V by 6 bases and J by 6 bases, and 8 bases separated the two germline ends. The CDR3 loop spans 12 amino acids. From germline, CDR1 is MDHEN and CDR2 SYDVKM. The variable domain in full, with the rest retrieved from reference TRBV28 and TRBJ2-2, is DVKVTQSSRYLVKRTGEKVFLECVQDMDHENMFWYRQDPGLGLRLIYFSYDVKMKEKGDIPEGYSVSREKKERFSLILESASTNQTSMYLCASRLAPGELFFGEGSRLTVL.

The chain has TRBV7-9 and TRBJ2-1, with 11 nucleotides matching TRBD2. V gave up 5 bases and J gave up 12 bases; unmatched junction bases: 15. The CDR3 runs to 16 residues. The germline V gene encodes CDR1 SEHNR and CDR2 FQNEAQ (reference sequence). The CDR3 bases are TGTGCCAGCAGCCGACGGGGGACTAGCGGCTTCCTTGGGCAGTTCTTC. Translated, it gives CASSRRGTSGFLGQFF.

The chain employs TRBV2 and TRBJ2-5, with 12 bases lining up with TRBD2. The V segment lost 6 bases and the J segment 7 bases; nucleotides outside the gene matches: 3. CDR3 size: 13 residues. Per germline, CDR1 SNHLY and CDR2 FYNNEI. The CDR3 sequence is CASRRLAGATQYF. For the CDR3, the DNA is TGTGCCAGCAGGAGACTAGCGGGGGCGACCCAGTACTTC. Full variable domain (remainder filled in from reference TRBV2 and TRBJ2-5): EPEVTQTPSHQVTQMGQEVILRCVPISNHLYFYWYRQILGQKVEFLVSFYNNEISEKSEIFDDQFSVERPDGSNFTLKIRSTKLEDSAMYFCASRRLAGATQYFGPGTRLLVL.

The J gene is TRBJ2-3, the V gene TRBV18, with TRBD2 matching over 7 bases. The CDR3 has 17 amino acids. The germline V gene encodes CDR1 KGHSH and CDR2 LQKENI. V was clipped by 1 base and J by 6 bases; unmatched bases: 13. CDR3 DNA: TGTGCCAGCTCACCACGGGTTGGAGCGGGAAGGGAGGATACGCAGTATTTT. This sequence encodes CASSPRVGAGREDTQYF.

This sequence joins TRBV11-2 and TRBJ1-2; tentative D call: TRBD1 (5 bases). The CDR3 covers 15 residues. Germline CDR1 reads SGHAT; CDR2 reads FQNNGV. V was trimmed by 7 bases and J by 0 bases, leaving 15 bases between them. The CDR3 sequence: CASTRGGGANYGYTF. The DNA for the CDR3 is TGTGCCAGCACCCGCGGGGGGGGAGCTAACTATGGCTACACCTTC.

V is TRBV19 and J is TRBJ1-2; D is unresolved. The CDR3 runs 12 residues. V lost 5 bases to trimming and J lost 4 bases, with 8 bases between them. From germline, CDR1 is LNHDA and CDR2 SQIVND (reference sequence). The CDR3 reads CASSQQTYGYTF. CDR3 DNA sequence: TGTGCCAGTAGTCAACAGACCTATGGCTACACCTTC. Using reference TRBV19 and TRBJ1-2 for the parts outside the CDR3, the full variable domain is DGGITQSPKYLFRKEGQNVTLSCEQNLNHDAMYWYRQDPGQGLRLIYYSQIVNDFQKGDIAEGYSVSREKKESFPLTVTSAQKNPTAFYLCASSQQTYGYTFGSGTRLTVV.

Here the CDR3 reads CASSLSLAGGPETQYF. The CDR3 DNA is TGTGCCAGCAGCTTGTCACTAGCGGGAGGGCCAGAGACCCAGTACTTC. The gene calls are TRBV5-4 and TRBJ2-5, with 13 nucleotides matching TRBD2. Per the germline V gene, CDR1 is SGHNT and CDR2 is YYREEE (reference sequence). Trimming took 1 base from V and 4 from J; bases not matched to a gene: 4. The CDR3 has 16 amino acids.

This clone was seen a few times. This chain uses TRBV15 with TRBJ1-2; 10 bases match TRBD1. Germline V CDR1 and CDR2: LNHNV, YYDKDF (reference sequence). The CDR3 runs 15 residues. Unmatched junction bases numbered 2, after V lost 1 base and J lost 3 bases. This CDR3 reads CATSRGDRGHYGYTF. The CDR3 DNA sequence: TGTGCCACCAGCAGAGGGGACAGGGGACACTATGGCTACACCTTC.

This chain links TRBV28 with TRBJ1-5; D is unresolved. The ends were cut back, 4 bases at V and 0 bases at J, with 13 bases in the middle. The CDR3 consists of 16 residues. CDR1 is MDHEN and CDR2 is SYDVKM in the germline V gene. The CDR3 bases are TGTGCCAGCAGTTCCGCCCGGTCCGGTAGCAATCAGCCCCAGCATTTT. This encodes CASSSARSGSNQPQHF.

The chain carries TRBV11-2 and TRBJ2-3; 10 bases map to TRBD2. This CDR3 has 15 amino acids. Germline CDR1 reads SGHAT; CDR2 reads FQNNGV. V lost 4 bases to trimming and J lost 0 bases; unmatched junction nucleotides: 1. The CDR3 DNA reads TGTGCCAGCAGCTCACTAGCGGGGAGCACAGATACGCAGTATTTT. Translation gives CASSSLAGSTDTQYF.

The rearrangement joins TRBV5-6 to TRBJ2-1, with a possible D match to TRBD2 (5 bases). Germline V gives CDR1 SGHDT, CDR2 YYEEEE. The length of the CDR3 is 13 residues. V lost 4 bases, J lost 6 bases, and 11 bases lay in between. The CDR3 nucleotides read TGTGCCAGCAGCCTCGGGAATCCCAATGAGCAGTTCTTC. Protein: CASSLGNPNEQFF. Based on the CDR3 plus reference TRBV5-6 and TRBJ2-1, the full variable domain is DAGVTQSPTHLIKTRGQQVTLRCSPKSGHDTVSWYQQALGQGPQFIFQYYEEEERQRGNFPDRFSGHQFPNYSSELNVNALLLGDSALYLCASSLGNPNEQFFGPGTRLTVL.

The DNA of the CDR3 is TGTGCCAGCAGTTCCCCCTCTAGCGGGTTGAATGAGCAGTTCTTC. Protein: CASSSPSSGLNEQFF. V gene TRBV28 combines with J gene TRBJ2-1, with TRBD2 identical over 8 bases. J was trimmed by 7 bases and V by 4 bases; bases with no gene match: 9. This CDR3 has 15 amino acids. Germline-derived CDR1 and CDR2 are MDHEN and SYDVKM. The whole variable domain, filled in from reference TRBV28 and TRBJ2-1, reads DVKVTQSSRYLVKRTGEKVFLECVQDMDHENMFWYRQDPGLGLRLIYFSYDVKMKEKGDIPEGYSVSREKKERFSLILESASTNQTSMYLCASSSPSSGLNEQFFGPGTRLTVL.

The V gene is TRBV11-2, the J gene TRBJ2-7, with a tentative D call TRBD1 (5 bases). This CDR3 has 14 residues. From germline, CDR1 is SGHAT and CDR2 FQNNGV. V dropped 4 bases and J dropped 0 bases, with 10 bases sitting between them. DNA for the CDR3: TGTGCCAGCAGCTATGGACAAGACTCCTACGAGCAGTACTTC. This gives the protein CASSYGQDSYEQYF. Together with reference TRBV11-2 and TRBJ2-7, the CDR3 gives the full variable domain: EAGVAQSPRYKIIEKRQSVAFWCNPISGHATLYWYQQILGQGPKLLIQFQNNGVVDDSQLPKDRFSAERLKGVDSTLKIQPAKLEDSAVYLCASSYGQDSYEQYFGPGTRLTVT.

The rearrangement joins TRBV6-6 to TRBJ1-5; 7 positions match TRBD1. The CDR3 contains 14 residues. V lost 6 bases, J lost 6 bases, and 8 bases stayed unmatched. Germline loops: CDR1 MNHNY, CDR2 SVGAGI (reference sequence). In nucleotides, the CDR3 is TGTGCCAGCAGCCCTCACGACAGGGTTCAGCCCCAGCATTTT. Translation: CASSPHDRVQPQHF.